The 3 T cell receptor beta chains given below trace back to one sample, sequenced in a study of response to subunit inactivated influenza vaccine. TCRdb reprocessed the RT-PCR reads with MiXCR, giving one entry per CDR3 protein. The table lists 530,000 or so distinct CDR3 sequences, 10% to 15% of them singletons. The sample here was PBMCs from blood, taken on the day of vaccination. The receptors were sampled from a man aged 45 to 65 who received an inactivated influenza vaccine.

The chain uses TRBV30 and TRBJ2-6; 8 bases line up with TRBD2. This CDR3 has 17 residues. CDR1 GTSNPN and CDR2 SVGIG come from the germline V gene (reference sequence). The trim removed 2 bases at V and 0 bases at J, leaving 6 bases unmatched. The CDR3 loop is CAWSTSGTYSGANVLTF. The DNA for the CDR3 is TGTGCCTGGAGTACTAGCGGTACCTACTCTGGGGCCAACGTCCTGACTTTC. Supplemented by reference TRBV30 and TRBJ2-6, the full variable domain reads SQTIHQWPATLVQPVGSPLSLECTVEGTSNPNLYWYRQAAGRGLQLLFYSVGIGQISSEVPQNLSASRPQDRQFILSSKKLLLSDSGFYLCAWSTSGTYSGANVLTFGAGSRLTVL.

Turning to this clonotype: At one end the junction does not follow the germline gene, possibly because of a read error. The chain employs TRBV2 and TRBJ2-5, with TRBD2 identical over 8 bases. CDR1 SNHLY and CDR2 FYNNEI come from the germline V gene. The CDR3 is made up of 15 amino acids. The CDR3 reads CASSEGLGLEETQYF. In nucleotides, the CDR3 is TGTGCCAGCAGCGAAGGGCTGGGACTAGAAGAGACCCAGTACTTC.

V is TRBV4-1 and J is TRBJ2-7, with D possibly TRBD2 on 5 matching bases. The length of the CDR3 is 15 residues. Trimming took off 4 bases at V and 2 bases at J, with 15 bases between the two ends. Germline V CDR1 and CDR2: MGHRA, YSYEKL. The CDR3 spells CASSRTQDWPYEQYF. CDR3 sequence (DNA): TGCGCCAGCAGCCGCACCCAGGACTGGCCCTACGAGCAGTACTTC.